A selection of T cell receptor beta chains follows, all from one sample in a study of blood T cell repertoires in COVID-19. Profiling relied on immunoSEQ multiplex PCR, and the TCRdb table lists in-frame clones only, not all of them. Of around 700,000 clones detected, 85% to 90% appear once; the ten largest clones hold over 0.2%. The sequenced material came from peripheral blood. The receptors come from a woman aged 18-29 years with acute or convalescent COVID-19. The CDR3 runs from the conserved cysteine through the conserved F or W. A D gene is named only where the DNA matches it firmly. Clone size, where shown, is once, few, many, or a class for clones that have expanded.

TRBJ2-2 . TRBV19 . CASSLTGELFF TGTGCCAGTAGTCTGACCGGGGAGCTGTTTTTT
TRBJ1-1 TRBD1 TRBV5-4 . CASSSARQGRDAFF TGTGCCAGCAGCTCCGCCCGACAGGGGCGGGACGCTTTCTTT
TRBJ1-2 . TRBV7-9 . CASSLVFSGNYGYTF TGTGCCAGCAGCTTAGTGTTCAGCGGAAACTATGGCTACACCTTC
TRBJ1-6 TRBD1 TRBV5-1 . CASSLGTGGNSPLHF TGCGCCAGCAGCTTGGGGACAGGTGGTAATTCACCCCTCCACTTT
TRBJ2-3 . TRBV6-4 . CASSASGRQRDTQYF TGTGCCAGCAGTGCATCGGGCAGACAGAGAGATACGCAGTATTTT
TRBJ1-2 TRBD1 TRBV5-1 . CASSPRDRGRDGYTF TGCGCCAGCAGCCCTAGGGACAGGGGGCGTGATGGCTACACCTTC
TRBJ1-1 . TRBV30 . CAWSVQYEAFF TGTGCCTGGAGTGTACAGTATGAAGCTTTCTTT
TRBJ1-2 TRBD1 TRBV5-1 . CASSFSGTGYIYGYTF TGCGCCAGCAGCTTTAGTGGGACAGGGTACATCTATGGCTACACCTTC
TRBJ2-1 . TRBV10-3 . CAISESGRVKFF TGTGCCATCAGTGAGTCGGGGAGAGTTAAGTTCTTC
TRBJ1-1 TRBD1 TRBV11-2 . CASTQDRARITEAFF TGTGCCAGCACGCAAGACAGGGCCAGAATCACTGAAGCTTTCTTT
TRBJ2-7 . TRBV6-2/TRBV6-3 . CASSRTSPSYEQYF TGTGCCAGCAGTAGGACATCTCCCTCCTACGAGCAGTACTTC
TRBJ1-2 TRBD1 TRBV6-4 . CASSVEPGGAYGYTF TGTGCCAGCAGTGTCGAGCCAGGGGGAGCCTATGGCTACACCTTC
TRBJ1-2 . TRBV5-4 . CASSTDSIYGYTF TGTGCCAGCAGCACTGACAGCATCTATGGCTACACCTTC
TRBJ2-7 TRBD2 TRBV6-2/TRBV6-3 . CASSLRGSYEQYF TGTGCCAGCAGTTTGCGGGGGTCCTACGAGCAGTACTTC
TRBJ1-1 . TRBV4-3 once CASSLGDRNTEAFF TGCGCCAGCAGCCTAGGAGACAGGAACACTGAAGCTTTCTTT
TRBJ1-6 . TRBV30 . CAWSAAPITPLHF TGTGCCTGGAGTGCCGCCCCTATTACTCCCCTCCACTTT
TRBJ1-2 . TRBV30 once CAWSGGGANYGYTF TGTGCCTGGAGTGGGGGGGGAGCTAACTATGGCTACACCTTC
TRBJ1-2 . TRBV27 . CASSLRGNYGYTF TGTGCCAGCAGTTTACGGGGGAACTATGGCTACACCTTC
TRBJ1-1 . TRBV4-3 . CASSTSTGNTEAFF TGCGCCAGCAGCACTTCTACAGGGAACACTGAAGCTTTCTTT
TRBJ1-2 . TRBV5-1 . CASSPHRVLDGYTF TGCGCCAGCAGTCCCCACAGGGTCCTCGATGGCTACACCTTC
TRBJ1-2 . TRBV6-4 . CASSDGSGVGGYTF TGTGCCAGCAGTGATGGGAGCGGGGTCGGTGGCTACACCTTC
TRBJ1-2 . TRBV4-1 . CASSNLLGRGGYTF TGCGCCAGCAGCAACCTTCTGGGCCGGGGAGGCTACACCTTC
TRBJ1-2 . TRBV30 . CAWSEQGHGYTF TGTGCCTGGAGTGAACAGGGTCATGGCTACACCTTC
TRBJ1-1 . TRBV18 once CASSLQVEAFF TGTGCCAGCTCATTACAGGTAGAAGCTTTCTTT
TRBJ2-6 TRBD2 TRBV11-3 . CASSFSGLAGSGANVLTF TGTGCCAGCAGCTTTTCGGGACTAGCGGGGTCCGGGGCCAACGTCCTGACTTTC
TRBJ1-2 . TRBV5-1 . CASRPAGTTAYGYTF TGCGCCAGCAGGCCCGCCGGGACAACGGCCTATGGCTACACCTTC
TRBJ1-2 TRBD1 TRBV5-1 . CASSSVDRGNYGYTF TGCGCCAGCAGCTCCGTGGACAGGGGGAACTATGGCTACACCTTC
TRBJ1-2 TRBD1 TRBV24-1 . CATSDPTGRYGYTF TGTGCCACCAGTGATCCGACAGGGCGGTATGGCTACACCTTC
TRBJ2-2 . TRBV30 . CAWSVQGSNTGELFF TGTGCCTGGAGTGTACAGGGATCAAACACCGGGGAGCTGTTTTTT
TRBJ1-2 . TRBV24-1 . CATSNGQNPYGYTF TGTGCCACCAGTAACGGACAGAACCCGTATGGCTACACCTTC
TRBJ2-7 TRBD2 TRBV2 . CASTGTSGGRLNEQYF TGTGCCAGCACTGGGACTAGCGGGGGAAGGTTGAACGAGCAGTACTTC
TRBJ2-1 TRBD1 TRBV30 once CAWMNDRAYDNEQFF TGTGCCTGGATGAATGACAGGGCCTACGACAATGAGCAGTTCTTC
TRBJ1-2 . TRBV6-5 . CASSYGASAGPYGYTF TGTGCCAGCAGTTACGGGGCGTCGGCGGGGCCATATGGCTACACCTTC
TRBJ1-5 TRBD1 TRBV19 . CASSRKGQGAGQPQHF TGTGCCAGTAGTAGAAAGGGACAGGGGGCAGGACAGCCCCAGCATTTT
TRBJ1-5 . TRBV19 few CASTMGATNQPQHF TGTGCCAGTACCATGGGGGCCACCAATCAGCCCCAGCATTTT
TRBJ2-7 TRBD1 TRBV4-3 . CASSPRAGGSYEQYF TGCGCCAGCAGCCCCAGGGCAGGGGGTTCCTACGAGCAGTACTTC
TRBJ1-1 . TRBV6-5 . CASSYFGGGRPTEAFF TGTGCCAGCAGTTACTTCGGGGGGGGGCGGCCCACTGAAGCTTTCTTT
TRBJ1-1 . TRBV7-3 . CASRFTLNTEAFF TGTGCCAGCAGATTCACACTGAACACTGAAGCTTTCTTT
TRBJ1-2 TRBD1 TRBV4-3 . CASSPLTGNYGYTF TGCGCCAGCAGCCCCCTGACAGGGAATTATGGCTACACCTTC
TRBJ1-5 . TRBV13 . CASSLGGEGNQPQHF TGTGCCAGCAGCTTAGGGGGCGAAGGCAATCAGCCCCAGCATTTT
TRBJ2-2 . TRBV5-4 . CASSLGGGELFF TGTGCCAGCAGCTTGGGAGGGGGGGAGCTGTTTTTT
TRBJ1-2 TRBD1 TRBV3-1/TRBV3-2 . CASSPTRGRWYGYTF TGTGCCAGCAGCCCCACGAGGGGGCGGTGGTATGGCTACACCTTC
TRBJ1-1 TRBD1 TRBV12-3/TRBV12-4 . CASSYLDREAFF TGTGCCAGCAGTTATCTGGACAGGGAAGCTTTCTTT